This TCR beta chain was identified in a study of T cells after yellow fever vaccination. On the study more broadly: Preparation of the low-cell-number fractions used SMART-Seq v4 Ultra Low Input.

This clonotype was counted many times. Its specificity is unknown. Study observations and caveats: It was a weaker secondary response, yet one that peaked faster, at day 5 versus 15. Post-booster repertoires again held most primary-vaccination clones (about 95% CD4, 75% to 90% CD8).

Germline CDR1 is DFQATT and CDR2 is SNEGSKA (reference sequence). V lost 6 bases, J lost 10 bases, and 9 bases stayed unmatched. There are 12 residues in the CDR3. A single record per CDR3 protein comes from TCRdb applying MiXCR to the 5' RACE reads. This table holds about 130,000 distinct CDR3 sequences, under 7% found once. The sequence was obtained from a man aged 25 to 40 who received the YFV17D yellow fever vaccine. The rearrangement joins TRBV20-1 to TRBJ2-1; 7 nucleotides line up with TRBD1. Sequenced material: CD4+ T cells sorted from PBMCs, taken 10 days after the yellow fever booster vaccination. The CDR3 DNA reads TGCAGTGCCCCCCAGGGGGTGGGGGAGCAGTTCTTC. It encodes CSAPQGVGEQFF.